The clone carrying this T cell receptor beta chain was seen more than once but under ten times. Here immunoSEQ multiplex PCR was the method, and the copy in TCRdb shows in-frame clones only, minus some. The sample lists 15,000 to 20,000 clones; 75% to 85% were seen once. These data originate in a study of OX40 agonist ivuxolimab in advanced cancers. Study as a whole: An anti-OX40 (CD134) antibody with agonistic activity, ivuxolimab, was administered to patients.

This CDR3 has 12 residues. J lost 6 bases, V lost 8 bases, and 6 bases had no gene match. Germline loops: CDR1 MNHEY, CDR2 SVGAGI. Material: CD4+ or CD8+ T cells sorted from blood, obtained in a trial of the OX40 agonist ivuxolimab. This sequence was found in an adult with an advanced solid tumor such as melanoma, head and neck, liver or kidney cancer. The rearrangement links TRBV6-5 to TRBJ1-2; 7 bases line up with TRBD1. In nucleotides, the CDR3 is TGTGCCAGCGGGAGGGACAGCCATGGCTACACCTTC. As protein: CASGRDSHGYTF.